This T cell receptor (beta chain) stems from a study of vaccination and CD4 T cells after COVID-19. Study context: Comprising six males and four females, the convalescent participants counted two Hispanic individuals among them. It was a median about 93 days after diagnosis, with a range of 35 to 161, that post-COVID samples were drawn. Study-level points and caveats: Spike mono-reactivity was shown by 304 of 307 vaccine-specific clones in convalescent patients.

As to this clonotype: The target antigen is unknown.

The treatment is: approximately nine-day PBMC culture with coronavirus spike peptide pools or control peptides (ViraFEST assay). Cultured CD4+ T cell DNA underwent sequencing with the Oncomine TCR Beta short-read assay. TCRdb passed the PCR reads through MiXCR, listing each CDR3 protein once. The sample includes about 20,000 distinct CDR3 sequences, around 44% of them seen just once. The CDR3 totals 16 residues. The V and J ends lost 0 bases and 3 bases, in that order; junction bases with no gene match: 8. The V gene's germline CDR1 is SGHNT and CDR2 YYREEE (reference sequence). This receptor was taken from a human donor who had recovered from COVID-19. The chain recombines TRBV5-4 with TRBJ1-1, with 7 bases fitting TRBD1. The specimen sequenced was CD4+ T cells from blood, cultured in vitro. CDR3 in amino acids: CASSLGSGRGDTEAFF. CDR3 bases: TGTGCCAGCAGCTTGGGGTCGGGCAGGGGGGACACTGAAGCTTTCTTT.